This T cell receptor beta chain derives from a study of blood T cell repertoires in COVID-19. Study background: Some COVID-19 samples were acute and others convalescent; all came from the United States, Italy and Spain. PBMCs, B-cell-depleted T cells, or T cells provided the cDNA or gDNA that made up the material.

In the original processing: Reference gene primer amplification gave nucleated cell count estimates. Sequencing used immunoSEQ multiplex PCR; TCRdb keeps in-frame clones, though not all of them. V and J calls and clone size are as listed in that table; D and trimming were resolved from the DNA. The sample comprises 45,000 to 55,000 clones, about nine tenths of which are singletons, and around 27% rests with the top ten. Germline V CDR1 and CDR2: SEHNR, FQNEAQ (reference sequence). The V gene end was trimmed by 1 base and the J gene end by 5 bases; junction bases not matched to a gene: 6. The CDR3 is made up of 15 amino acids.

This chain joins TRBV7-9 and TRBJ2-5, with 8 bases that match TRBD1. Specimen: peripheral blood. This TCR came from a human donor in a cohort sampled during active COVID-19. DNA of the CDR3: TGTGCCAGCAGCTTAGTGGGACAGGTCGTGGAGACCCAGTACTTC. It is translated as CASSLVGQVVETQYF. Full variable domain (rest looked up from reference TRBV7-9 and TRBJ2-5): DTGVSQNPRHKITKRGQNVTFRCDPISEHNRLYWYRQTLGQGPEFLTYFQNEAQLEKSRLLSDRFSAERPKGSFSTLEIQRTEQGDSAMYLCASSLVGQVVETQYFGPGTRLLVL.